These 7 T cell receptor beta chains share one sample of origin, sequenced in a study of shared clonotypes between healthy human individuals. Sequencing was performed with immunoSEQ multiplex PCR; in TCRdb, only in-frame clones are kept and a portion is missing. The profile shows more than 2 million clones, roughly 93% of them singletons. Cells designated naive CD8 were CD45RO-negative and were positively selected for CCR7, with terminally differentiated effector memory CD45RA+ cells excluded. Sequenced input: naive CD8+ T cells from PBMCs. Receptors were obtained from a man younger than 30 in good health. Some clones in this sample may be carry-over from other donors' samples.

V and J are TRBV7-9 and TRBJ2-1, with TRBD1 matching over 7 bases. The CDR3 length is 15 residues. V lost 5 bases and J lost 6; bases outside the gene matches: 10. From germline, CDR1 is SEHNR and CDR2 FQNEAQ (reference sequence). The CDR3 reads CASSRTGDGSNEQFF. The CDR3 nucleotides are TGTGCCAGCAGCAGAACAGGGGATGGGAGCAATGAGCAGTTCTTC.

This clone was observed once. The rearrangement joins TRBV11-2 to TRBJ2-7; 8 bases are shared with TRBD1. J gave up 5 bases and V 4 bases, and 16 bases lay outside the gene matches. The CDR3 sequence is 17 residues long. The germline V gene encodes CDR1 SGHAT and CDR2 FQNNGV. This CDR3 is CASSSTTGGMIGDEQYF. The CDR3 DNA is TGTGCCAGCAGCTCCACTACAGGGGGGATGATAGGGGACGAGCAGTACTTC.

The chain combines TRBV7-6 with TRBJ1-4; D remains unclear. The CDR3 length is 13 residues. Trimming removed 1 base at V and 8 bases at J, with 8 bases between. Germline assignment: CDR1 SGHVS and CDR2 FNYEAQ. The CDR3 region is CASSLGPGEKLFF. In DNA, the CDR3 is TGTGCCAGCAGCTTAGGACCGGGGGAAAAACTGTTTTTT.

This chain uses TRBV19 with TRBJ1-3; perhaps TRBD1 as D (5 bases). The CDR3 extends over 15 amino acids. CDR1 and CDR2 (germline): LNHDA, SQIVND (reference sequence). Between the trimmed V and J ends, which lost 3 bases and 3 bases, there was a span of 12 bases. The CDR3 nucleotides read TGTGCCAGTAGTATGGATGGACAACTTGGAAACACCATATATTTT. Amino acids: CASSMDGQLGNTIYF.

V gene TRBV30 combines with J gene TRBJ2-7, with D tentatively TRBD2 (6 bases). Germline CDR1 and CDR2: GTSNPN and SVGIG (reference sequence). V dropped 4 bases and J dropped 0 bases, with 13 bases sitting between them. This CDR3 is built from 14 residues. DNA for the CDR3: TGTGCCTGGAAATGGGACTTTAGCTCCTACGAGCAGTACTTC. Amino acids: CAWKWDFSSYEQYF. Full variable domain (rest looked up from reference TRBV30 and TRBJ2-7): SQTIHQWPATLVQPVGSPLSLECTVEGTSNPNLYWYRQAAGRGLQLLFYSVGIGQISSEVPQNLSASRPQDRQFILSSKKLLLSDSGFYLCAWKWDFSSYEQYFGPGTRLTVT.

This rearrangement joins TRBV4-2 to TRBJ2-1, with TRBD1 matching 8 bases. Losses at the gene ends were 1 base for V and 8 bases for J; bases not matched to a gene: 1. This CDR3 is 13 amino acids long. CDR1 and CDR2 (germline): LGHNA, YNFKEQ. Written as DNA, the CDR3 is TGTGCCAGCAGCCAAGCACAGGGGGATGAGCAGTTCTTC. Protein: CASSQAQGDEQFF.

This sequence joins TRBV6-1 and TRBJ1-5; 7 nucleotides line up with TRBD1. Germline assignment: CDR1 MNHNS and CDR2 SASEGT. The V gene end was trimmed by 6 bases and the J gene end by 6 bases; junction bases not matched to a gene: 11. This CDR3 has 15 residues. CDR3 loop: CASSVEMTGTQPQHF. Here the CDR3 DNA reads TGTGCCAGCAGCGTCGAGATGACAGGGACTCAGCCCCAGCATTTT.